These 7 T cell receptor beta chains came from one sample sequenced in a study of blood T cell repertoires in COVID-19. Clones were sequenced by immunoSEQ multiplex PCR, and TCRdb holds only the in-frame ones, with some missing. The profile shows 35,000 to 45,000 clones, around 92% of them singletons. The sequencing sample was made of peripheral blood. The receptors originated from a woman aged 80 or older with acute or convalescent COVID-19.

This clone has more than one count but fewer than ten. The rearrangement joins TRBV2 to TRBJ1-2; possible D gene TRBD1, 6 bases. Per germline, CDR1 SNHLY and CDR2 FYNNEI. V was pared by 8 bases and J by 4 bases, with 20 bases between. This CDR3 comprises 15 residues. As DNA, the CDR3 is TGTGCCAGCCGTAGAGGGGGGGCGTATATCTATGGCTACACCTTC. It is translated as CASRRGGAYIYGYTF.

The chain uses TRBV11-2 and TRBJ2-3; 7 nucleotides align to TRBD2. The CDR3 spans 16 residues. V dropped 0 bases and J dropped 6; count of bases not matched to a gene: 9. Germline CDR1 and CDR2: SGHAT and FQNNGV. The CDR3 loop reads CASSLDPFVGGDTQYF. DNA of the CDR3: TGTGCCAGCAGCTTAGACCCCTTCGTGGGGGGGGATACGCAGTATTTT.

The rearrangement links TRBV10-3 to TRBJ2-3; possibly TRBD2 for D (5 bases). The CDR3 covers 14 residues. Germline CDR1 reads ENHRY; CDR2 reads SYGVKD. The CDR3 region is CATRGLLSTDTQYF. For the CDR3, the DNA is TGTGCAACCCGAGGACTCTTAAGCACAGATACGCAGTATTTT.

V gene TRBV5-1 combines with J gene TRBJ2-1, with TRBD2 matching over 14 bases. The CDR3 runs to 15 residues. Trimming removed 6 bases from V and 10 bases from J; junction bases left unmatched: 9. In germline, CDR1 is SGHRS, CDR2 YFSETQ. The CDR3 region is CASNEGTSGGKEQFF. The CDR3 DNA follows: TGCGCCAGCAACGAGGGGACTAGCGGGGGAAAGGAGCAGTTCTTC.

The V gene is TRBV18, the J gene TRBJ1-5; a weak D match, TRBD1 (5 bases). This CDR3 contains 15 residues. Looked up from germline, CDR1 is KGHSH and CDR2 is LQKENI. V dropped 2 bases and J dropped 7 bases, with 15 bases sitting between them. The CDR3, as DNA: TGTGCCAGCTCACCAGTATCGGGGGATGGCCAGCCCCAGCATTTT. Its protein is CASSPVSGDGQPQHF. The full variable domain, its missing parts supplied by reference TRBV18 and TRBJ1-5, is NAGVMQNPRHLVRRRGQEARLRCSPMKGHSHVYWYRQLPEEGLKFMVYLQKENIIDESGMPKERFSAEFPKEGPSILRIQQVVRGDSAAYFCASSPVSGDGQPQHFGDGTRLSIL.

V and J are TRBV4-2 and TRBJ1-1; D not resolved. CDR3 length: 14 amino acids. Per germline, CDR1 LGHNA and CDR2 YNFKEQ. Trimming removed 0 bases from V and 1 base from J, with 6 bases in between. This chain's CDR3 is CASSQDERNTEAFF. The CDR3 bases are TGTGCCAGCAGCCAAGATGAGAGGAACACTGAAGCTTTCTTT.

The chain joins TRBV5-1 to TRBJ1-6; D ambiguous. This CDR3 contains 14 residues. The V end lost 4 bases, the J end lost 5 bases, and 10 bases lay between the germline ends. The germline CDR1 and CDR2 sequences are SGHRS and YFSETQ. The DNA for the CDR3 is TGCGCCAGCAGCCTCGTTGGAGATAATTCACCCCTCCACTTT. Its protein is CASSLVGDNSPLHF.